A selection of T cell receptor beta chains follows, all from one sample in a study of cytomegalovirus exposure and HLA in healthy donors. Assay used: immunoSEQ multiplex PCR; TCRdb lists only in-frame clones, some missing. This sample contains about 77,000 clones. Sequenced material: PBMCs. Receptors originate from a man between 50 and 59 years old in good health and CMV-seropositive. The CDR3 runs from the conserved cysteine through the conserved F or W. The D gene is left open where the match is weak.

J: TRBJ1-2; D: -; V: TRBV6-5; CDR3: CASRQNNYGYTF; DNA: TGTGCCAGCAGACAGAATAACTATGGCTACACCTTC
J: TRBJ2-2; D: -; V: TRBV11-3; CDR3: CASSRRLGATGELFF; DNA: TGTGCCAGCAGCCGTCGGTTAGGGGCCACCGGGGAGCTGTTTTTT
J: TRBJ1-1; D: -; V: TRBV6-1; CDR3: CASSGQMGTEAFF; DNA: TGTGCCAGCAGTGGACAGATGGGCACTGAAGCTTTCTTT
J: TRBJ1-1; D: -; V: TRBV14; CDR3: CASSQDGPPKDEAFF; DNA: TGTGCCAGCAGCCAAGATGGGCCTCCTAAAGATGAAGCTTTCTTT
J: TRBJ1-1; D: -; V: TRBV5-1; CDR3: CASSPEEGENTEAFF; DNA: TGCGCCAGCAGCCCTGAAGAGGGTGAGAACACTGAAGCTTTCTTT
J: TRBJ2-5; D: -; V: TRBV2; CDR3: CASSSRDKLVETQYF; DNA: TGTGCCAGCAGCTCCCGGGACAAGTTGGTGGAGACCCAGTACTTC
J: TRBJ1-2; D: -; V: TRBV14; CDR3: CASSPLIGGSGGYTF; DNA: TGTGCCAGCAGCCCTCTAATCGGAGGCTCGGGGGGCTACACCTTC
J: TRBJ2-3; D: -; V: TRBV13; CDR3: CATEGRGTDTQYF; DNA: TGTGCCACTGAGGGCCGAGGCACAGATACGCAGTATTTT
J: TRBJ2-2; D: TRBD1; V: TRBV18; CDR3: CASSETLGQGMTGELFF; DNA: TGTGCCAGCTCAGAGACCCTGGGACAGGGGATGACCGGGGAGCTGTTTTTT
J: TRBJ2-3; D: -; V: TRBV18; CDR3: CASRFGDTQYF; DNA: TGTGCCAGTCGCTTCGGAGATACGCAGTATTTT
J: TRBJ1-4; D: TRBD1; V: TRBV2; CDR3: CASTLRGTGNEKLFF; DNA: TGTGCCAGCACTCTTCGGGGGACAGGGAATGAAAAACTGTTTTTT
J: TRBJ2-7; D: -; V: TRBV29-1; CDR3: CSGEKVGYEQYF; DNA: TGCAGCGGTGAAAAGGTGGGCTACGAGCAGTACTTC
J: TRBJ1-2; D: -; V: TRBV5-4; CDR3: CASSFGNTF; DNA: TGTGCCAGCAGCTTCGGGAACACCTTC
J: TRBJ2-3; D: -; V: TRBV6-4; CDR3: CASSDSQAGHTDTQYF; DNA: TGTGCCAGCAGTGACTCGCAAGCGGGCCACACAGATACGCAGTATTTT
J: TRBJ1-2; D: -; V: TRBV4-1; CDR3: CASSQPGAIRGYTF; DNA: TGCGCCAGCAGCCAACCAGGGGCAATTCGGGGCTACACCTTC
J: TRBJ1-2; D: -; V: TRBV5-4; CDR3: CASSWDTNYGYTF; DNA: TGTGCCAGCAGCTGGGACACAAACTATGGCTACACCTTC
J: TRBJ2-6; D: -; V: TRBV4-1; CDR3: CASSQLKSSGANVLTF; DNA: TGCGCCAGCAGCCAATTGAAGAGCTCTGGGGCCAACGTCCTGACTTTC
J: TRBJ1-2; D: TRBD1; V: TRBV27; CDR3: CASSSTGGIYGYTF; DNA: TGTGCCAGCAGTTCGACAGGGGGGATCTATGGCTACACCTTC
J: TRBJ2-5; D: TRBD2; V: TRBV4-1; CDR3: CASSRSGEETQYF; DNA: TGCGCCAGCAGCCGTAGCGGGGAAGAGACCCAGTACTTC
J: TRBJ1-2; D: -; V: TRBV6-6; CDR3: CASSYVSGDYGYTF; DNA: TGTGCCAGCAGTTACGTTTCAGGGGACTATGGCTACACCTTC
J: TRBJ2-7; D: -; V: TRBV13; CDR3: CASSRDYEQYF; DNA: TGTGCCAGCAGCCGAGACTACGAGCAGTACTTC
J: TRBJ2-6; D: -; V: TRBV5-1; CDR3: CASSLTGGGANVLTF; DNA: TGCGCCAGCAGCTTGACTGGTGGTGGGGCCAACGTCCTGACTTTC
J: TRBJ1-1; D: -; V: TRBV9; CDR3: CASSVGQGTEAFF; DNA: TGTGCCAGCAGCGTAGGGCAGGGGACTGAAGCTTTCTTT